These 6 T cell receptor beta chains came from one sample sequenced in a study of vaccination and CD4 T cells after COVID-19. Cultured CD4+ T cell DNA was sequenced using the Oncomine TCR Beta short-read assay. Each CDR3 protein gets one entry after TCRdb re-called the PCR reads with MiXCR. The table has around 13,000 distinct CDR3 sequences, over 60% seen once. Treatment: 10-day PBMC culture with coronavirus spike peptide pools or control peptides (ViraFEST assay). Their antigens remain unidentified. The source material was CD4+ T cells from blood, cultured in vitro, sampled before SARS-CoV-2 vaccination. The receptors here all came from a human donor who had recovered from COVID-19.

This chain joins TRBV20-1 and TRBJ2-6; 7 nucleotides agree with TRBD1. CDR1 is DFQATT and CDR2 is SNEGSKA in the germline V gene (reference sequence). CDR3 length: 18 amino acids. The V and J ends lost 0 bases and 2 bases, in that order; junction bases with no gene match: 10. The CDR3 is CSARDRGHTGAGANVLTF. CDR3 nucleotide sequence: TGCAGTGCTAGAGATCGAGGTCATACAGGGGCTGGGGCCAACGTCCTGACTTTC.

This clonotype occurred once. V is TRBV12-3 or TRBV12-4 and J is TRBJ1-2; unclear D gene. The CDR3 is 12 residues long. Trimming took 3 bases from V and 8 from J, leaving 10 bases between them. The CDR3 here is CASSFFKLGYTF. The CDR3 DNA reads TGTGCCAGCAGTTTTTTCAAGTTGGGCTACACCTTC.

The chain combines TRBV10-2 with TRBJ1-2; D is perhaps TRBD1 (5 bases). Germline loops: CDR1 WSHSY, CDR2 SAAADI. V lost 7 bases, J lost 5 bases, and 11 bases lay in between. This CDR3 is 12 amino acids long. DNA for the CDR3: TGCGCCAGCATGACAGACTCATATGGCTACACCTTC. Encoded protein: CASMTDSYGYTF.

Comments on this clonotype: The junction shows a germline mismatch at one end, possibly a read error. The chain couples TRBV12-5 to TRBJ1-1, with D hard to call. The germline V gene encodes CDR1 LGHNT and CDR2 FRNRAP. There are 13 residues in the CDR3. CDR3 DNA: TGTGCCAGTGGCCTGGTGGGAAACACTGAAGCTTTCTTT. Protein: CASGLVGNTEAFF.

The chain employs TRBV6-1 and TRBJ2-4; TRBD2 is a possible D gene (6 bases). Germline CDR1 MNHNS, CDR2 SASEGT. V was cut by 1 base and J by 8 bases, with 9 bases left in between. The CDR3 is 13 amino acids. The DNA of the CDR3 is TGTGCCAGCAGTGAAGAAGTAGCGGACATTCAGTACTTC. This codes for CASSEEVADIQYF.

In DNA, the CDR3 is TGTGCCAGCAGGGTGGACTTTCATCCAACCGGGGAGCTGTTTTTT. Its translation is CASRVDFHPTGELFF. The chain carries TRBV7-2 and TRBJ2-2, with D possibly matching TRBD2 (5 bases). This CDR3 spans 15 amino acids. The V end lost 6 bases, the J end lost 5 bases, and 16 bases lay between the germline ends. In germline, CDR1 is SGHTA, CDR2 FQGNSA.